This T cell receptor beta chain was recorded in a study of metastatic and nonmetastatic thyroid tumors. Overall study context: Repertoire comparison spanned blood and tumor or nodule tissue of malignant and benign thyroid patients.

This clone has ten or more counts. Thyroid surgery was performed in patients who had received no treatment beforehand. V shed 2 bases and J shed 3 bases, with 13 bases lying between them. The CDR3 covers 16 residues. Germline V gene lookup returns CDR1 MNHEY and CDR2 SMNVEV (reference sequence). In the authors' workflow: Clinicopathological groups supplied CDR3 differences that were used to build a distant-metastasis classifier for papillary thyroid cancer. TCRdb redid the clone calls on the PCR reads using MiXCR. TCRdb's processing, not the authors', yielded these V and J calls. Of about 15,000 clones in the sample, 3.5% to 4.5% are singletons; the top ten hold about 25%.

Sequencing was performed on tumor tissue. This sequence originates from a female donor with papillary thyroid cancer or a benign thyroid nodule (not recorded which). Some clones in this sample may be carry-over from other donors' samples. This chain connects TRBV27 to TRBJ1-4; no clear D. Here the CDR3 reads CASSLRPLASNEKLFF. The CDR3 coding sequence is TGTGCCAGCAGTTTAAGACCATTGGCCTCTAATGAAAAACTGTTTTTT.